This entry lists 32 T cell receptor beta chains sequenced from one sample in a study of blood T cell repertoires in COVID-19. Sequencing was performed with immunoSEQ multiplex PCR; in TCRdb, only in-frame clones are kept and a portion is missing. The sample records 290,000 or so clones, nearly 90% being singletons. Sequenced: PBMCs or T cells enriched from blood (not recorded which). Every receptor here comes from a woman younger than 35 with acute COVID-19.

Only one count was recorded for this clone. The chain has TRBV7-9 and TRBJ1-5, with D uncertain. The germline gives CDR1 SEHNR, CDR2 FQNEAQ (reference sequence). The germline V and J ends were trimmed by 2 bases and 3 bases, with 5 bases remaining between them. The CDR3 has 13 residues. The CDR3 DNA follows: TGTGCCAGCAGCTTAAGCTTCAATCAGCCCCAGCATTTT. The encoded protein is CASSLSFNQPQHF. The full variable domain, completed using reference TRBV7-9 and TRBJ1-5, is DTGVSQNPRHKITKRGQNVTFRCDPISEHNRLYWYRQTLGQGPEFLTYFQNEAQLEKSRLLSDRFSAERPKGSFSTLEIQRTEQGDSAMYLCASSLSFNQPQHFGDGTRLSIL.

This chain links TRBV7-9 with TRBJ1-3, with unresolved D. V was pared by 1 base and J by 0 bases, with 10 bases between. Germline assignment: CDR1 SEHNR and CDR2 FQNEAQ (reference sequence). The CDR3 totals 16 residues. Written as DNA, the CDR3 is TGTGCCAGCAGCTTAGAACGTACGAGCTCTGGAAACACCATATATTTT. Protein sequence: CASSLERTSSGNTIYF.

The V call is TRBV15, the J call TRBJ1-2; 9 nucleotides match TRBD1. Losses at the gene ends were 0 bases for V and 8 bases for J; bases not matched to a gene: 13. Per the germline V gene, CDR1 is LNHNV and CDR2 is YYDKDF (reference sequence). The CDR3 sequence is 17 residues long. The CDR3 loop reads CATSRDRGGTGLGGYTF. The CDR3, as DNA: TGTGCCACCAGCAGAGATCGGGGCGGGACAGGGTTAGGAGGCTACACCTTC.

This chain connects TRBV10-3 to TRBJ1-1; 9 bases match TRBD1. The germline V gene has CDR1 ENHRY and CDR2 SYGVKD. V lost 0 bases and J lost 6; bases outside the gene matches: 5. This CDR3 spans 15 amino acids. The CDR3: CAISESNRGLAEAFF. CDR3 nucleotides: TGTGCCATCAGTGAGTCGAACAGGGGGCTCGCTGAAGCTTTCTTT.

V gene TRBV7-9 combines with J gene TRBJ2-1; 13 bases agree with TRBD2. Germline lookup yields CDR1 SEHNR and CDR2 FQNEAQ (reference sequence). V shed 6 bases, J shed 7 bases, and the junction held 9 bases outside the gene matches. The CDR3 sequence is 16 residues long. The CDR3 protein is CASSRTSGSEMNEQFF. In DNA, the CDR3 is TGTGCCAGCAGTCGGACTAGCGGGAGTGAGATGAATGAGCAGTTCTTC.

The chain uses TRBV2 and TRBJ1-1; D not resolved. Per germline, CDR1 SNHLY and CDR2 FYNNEI. This CDR3 is built from 13 residues. V was cut by 3 bases and J by 2 bases, with 7 bases left in between. CDR3 in amino acids: CASSDQANTEAFF. As DNA, the CDR3 is TGTGCCAGCAGTGACCAGGCAAACACTGAAGCTTTCTTT.

CDR3 in amino acids: CASSITVNTEAFF. In DNA, the CDR3 is TGTGCCAGCTCGATAACAGTGAACACTGAAGCTTTCTTT. This chain uses TRBV18 with TRBJ1-1, with D uncertain. The V gene's germline CDR1 is KGHSH and CDR2 LQKENI. Trimming took off 6 bases at V and 0 bases at J, with 8 bases between the two ends. The CDR3 is 13 residues long. The full variable domain, its missing parts supplied by reference TRBV18 and TRBJ1-1, is NAGVMQNPRHLVRRRGQEARLRCSPMKGHSHVYWYRQLPEEGLKFMVYLQKENIIDESGMPKERFSAEFPKEGPSILRIQQVVRGDSAAYFCASSITVNTEAFFGQGTRLTVV.

This rearrangement joins TRBV2 to TRBJ2-4; D is perhaps TRBD2 (6 bases). Per the germline V gene, CDR1 is SNHLY and CDR2 is FYNNEI. The CDR3 contains 15 residues. V lost 4 bases and J lost 0, with 10 bases in between. The CDR3 DNA reads TGTGCCAGCAGTGGACCGGGACTAGCCAAAAACATTCAGTACTTC. It specifies CASSGPGLAKNIQYF.

The rearrangement uses TRBV3-1 (or the pseudogene TRBV3-2) and TRBJ2-2, with D possibly TRBD2 on 6 matching bases. The CDR3 contains 16 residues. Per germline, CDR1 LGHDT and CDR2 YNNKEL (reference sequence). Trimming stripped 1 base from V and 4 bases from J, with 13 bases between. CDR3 region: CASSQVHIGSTGELFF. CDR3 coding DNA: TGTGCCAGCAGCCAAGTGCATATCGGGAGCACCGGGGAGCTGTTTTTT.

The rearrangement links TRBV27 to TRBJ2-7, with TRBD2 identical over 7 bases. V shed 5 bases and J 1 base; nucleotides not matched to a gene: 14. CDR1 and CDR2 from the germline V gene are MNHEY and SMNVEV (reference sequence). CDR3 length: 17 amino acids. This CDR3 reads CASSPPPRGSISYEQYF. Here the CDR3 DNA reads TGTGCCAGCAGTCCCCCCCCTCGCGGGAGTATTTCCTACGAGCAGTACTTC.

As regards this clone: A junction boundary mismatches the germline segment, possibly from a read error. The chain couples TRBV11-2 to TRBJ2-3; 9 bases fit TRBD2. Germline loops: CDR1 SGHAT, CDR2 FQNNGV. The CDR3 length is 13 residues. The CDR3: CASSWAKLAGPLF. CDR3 DNA sequence: TGTGCCAGCAGCTGGGCAAAACTAGCGGGCCCGCTTTTT.

V usage is TRBV7-9 and J usage is TRBJ2-1, with 7 positions matching TRBD1. Germline V gene sequence: CDR1 SEHNR, CDR2 FQNEAQ (reference sequence). The ends lost 5 bases at V and 10 bases at J; junction bases unmatched: 14. This CDR3 is 15 amino acids long. CDR3 sequence reads: CASSPVPGQFTEQFF. The CDR3 DNA reads TGTGCCAGCAGCCCCGTACCGGGACAGTTTACCGAGCAGTTCTTC.

This clone was seen only once. The chain employs TRBV5-1 and TRBJ2-1, with 7 bases aligning to TRBD1. The CDR3 sequence is 18 residues long. Germline V gives CDR1 SGHRS, CDR2 YFSETQ. J was trimmed by 0 bases and V by 3 bases; bases with no gene match: 12. The CDR3 is CASSYLQGTHSSYNEQFF. As DNA, the CDR3 is TGCGCCAGCAGCTACCTACAGGGGACCCACAGCTCCTACAATGAGCAGTTCTTC.

V and J are TRBV10-3 and TRBJ1-5; D is unclear. Germline lookup yields CDR1 ENHRY and CDR2 SYGVKD. Trimming shortened V by 4 bases and J by 6 bases, and 10 bases separated the two germline ends. The CDR3 contains 13 residues. The CDR3 DNA reads as TGTGCCATCAGTGGTTTCGAGGGTCAGCCCCAGCATTTT. Translated, it gives CAISGFEGQPQHF.

The genes are TRBV10-3 and TRBJ2-5; weak D call: TRBD1 (6 bases). With 0 bases removed from V and 0 bases from J, the gap between germline ends came to 8 bases. The length of the CDR3 is 15 residues. Germline V CDR1 and CDR2: ENHRY, SYGVKD. CDR3 bases: TGTGCCATCAGTGAGTCAACAGGGAACCAAGAGACCCAGTACTTC. It yields the protein CAISESTGNQETQYF.

The CDR3 is CAISSGQGSSGNTIYF. CDR3 DNA: TGTGCCATCAGTTCGGGACAGGGGAGCTCTGGAAACACCATATATTTT. The V and J genes are TRBV10-3 and TRBJ1-3; 10 bases align to TRBD1. CDR3 length: 16 amino acids. The ends lost 5 bases at V and 0 bases at J; junction bases unmatched: 4. The V gene's germline CDR1 is ENHRY and CDR2 SYGVKD.

This clone came up once. This rearrangement joins TRBV24-1 to TRBJ1-3, with 8 bases fitting TRBD1. Germline V gene sequence: CDR1 KGHDR, CDR2 SFDVKD. The V segment lost 3 bases and the J segment 3 bases; nucleotides outside the gene matches: 3. This CDR3 contains 15 residues. CDR3 region: CATSDPGGGGNTIYF. For the CDR3, the DNA is TGTGCCACCAGTGATCCAGGGGGCGGTGGAAACACCATATATTTT.

The chain recombines TRBV7-8 with TRBJ1-1, with 8 bases identical to TRBD1. The CDR3 has 14 amino acids. V was clipped by 5 bases and J by 4 bases; unmatched bases: 6. Germline V CDR1 and CDR2: SGHVS, FQNEAQ. Written as DNA, the CDR3 is TGTGCCAGCAGCCCTGACAGGGGTCGCACTGAAGCTTTCTTT. Translated: CASSPDRGRTEAFF.

The chain recombines TRBV19 with TRBJ1-2; tentatively, D is TRBD1 (6 bases). CDR1 and CDR2 from the germline V gene are LNHDA and SQIVND (reference sequence). V lost 6 bases, J lost 5 bases, and 13 bases lay in between. The CDR3 extends over 13 amino acids. The CDR3 DNA reads as TGTGCCAGTAGGACGGACAGTTCGTATGGCTACACCTTC. Translated: CASRTDSSYGYTF.

This chain uses TRBV11-2 with TRBJ2-7; 13 bases are shared with TRBD2. J lost 2 bases, V lost 11 bases, and 3 bases had no gene match. CDR3 size: 13 residues. Germline values: CDR1 SGHAT, CDR2 FQNNGV. The CDR3 is CAGGLAGAYEQYF. The CDR3 DNA reads TGTGCCGGAGGACTAGCGGGAGCCTACGAGCAGTACTTC. Looking up the rest from reference TRBV11-2 and TRBJ2-7 gives the full variable domain: EAGVAQSPRYKIIEKRQSVAFWCNPISGHATLYWYQQILGQGPKLLIQFQNNGVVDDSQLPKDRFSAERLKGVDSTLKIQPAKLEDSAVYLCAGGLAGAYEQYFGPGTRLTVT.

The chain employs TRBV28 and TRBJ2-7; 10 nucleotides line up with TRBD2. The germline V gene encodes CDR1 MDHEN and CDR2 SYDVKM. This CDR3 contains 15 residues. The trim removed 6 bases at V and 9 bases at J, leaving 14 bases unmatched. The CDR3 DNA is TGTGCCAGCAGGGGGGGTGCTAGCGGGAGTAATTGGCAGTACTTC. Its protein is CASRGGASGSNWQYF. The whole variable domain, remainder taken from reference TRBV28 and TRBJ2-7, is DVKVTQSSRYLVKRTGEKVFLECVQDMDHENMFWYRQDPGLGLRLIYFSYDVKMKEKGDIPEGYSVSREKKERFSLILESASTNQTSMYLCASRGGASGSNWQYFGPGTRLTVT.

The chain combines TRBV3-1 (or the pseudogene TRBV3-2) with TRBJ1-3; no clear D. The CDR3 spans 16 residues. Trimming shortened V by 5 bases and J by 0 bases, and 14 bases separated the two germline ends. CDR1 LGHDT and CDR2 YNNKEL come from the germline V gene (reference sequence). CDR3 loop: CASSYGGHRSGNTIYF. The CDR3, as DNA: TGTGCCAGCAGCTACGGAGGGCATCGCTCTGGAAACACCATATATTTT.

This chain joins TRBV2 and TRBJ2-1; D unresolved. CDR1 is SNHLY and CDR2 is FYNNEI in the germline V gene. V lost 5 bases to trimming and J lost 7 bases, with 6 bases between them. The CDR3 extends over 11 amino acids. The CDR3, as DNA: TGTGCCAGCAGTATAGTAAATGAGCAGTTCTTC. Translation gives CASSIVNEQFF.

A remark on this clone: Sequence at one end of the junction differs from germline and may be a read error. The rearrangement links TRBV7-7 to TRBJ2-1; the match to TRBD2 covers 11 bases. This CDR3 comprises 15 residues. Germline loops: CDR1 SSHAT, CDR2 FNYEAQ (reference sequence). The CDR3 DNA sequence: TGTGCTAGCAGCCCGATAGCGGGAGGGCCTGGTGAGCAGTTCTTC. Amino acids: CASSPIAGGPGEQFF.

This rearrangement joins TRBV29-1 to TRBJ2-1, with a weak D call TRBD1 (7 bases). The CDR3 totals 14 residues. Trimming took 2 bases from V and 4 from J, leaving 12 bases between them. The germline gives CDR1 SQVTM, CDR2 ANQGSEA. The CDR3 DNA reads as TGCAGCGTTGAACGCAGGGGGGTTTACAATGAGCAGTTCTTC. Translated, it gives CSVERRGVYNEQFF.

The table lists this clone with many counts. The chain has TRBV6-1 and TRBJ2-7; weak D call: TRBD2 (7 bases). Germline V CDR1 and CDR2: MNHNS, SASEGT. The CDR3 length is 15 residues. V gave up 2 bases and J gave up 3 bases, with 14 bases separating them. This CDR3 is CASSERGGLNYEQYF. DNA for the CDR3: TGTGCCAGCAGTGAAAGAGGGGGACTAAACTACGAGCAGTACTTC.

V is TRBV27 and J is TRBJ2-1; 12 nucleotides agree with TRBD2. Trimming took 5 bases from V and 6 from J; bases not matched to a gene: 2. Germline V gene lookup returns CDR1 MNHEY and CDR2 SMNVEV (reference sequence). This CDR3 has 14 amino acids. The CDR3 DNA follows: TGTGCCAGCAGTGGACTAGCGGGGCTCAATGAGCAGTTCTTC. Amino acids: CASSGLAGLNEQFF.

V and J are TRBV28 and TRBJ1-5; possibly TRBD1 for D (6 bases). Germline V lookup: CDR1 MDHEN, CDR2 SYDVKM. The CDR3 runs to 15 residues. Trimming took 2 bases from V and 3 from J, leaving 11 bases between them. CDR3: CASSLQDSANQPQHF. The CDR3 DNA is TGTGCCAGCAGTTTACAGGACAGCGCCAATCAGCCCCAGCATTTT.

The V gene is TRBV27, the J gene TRBJ1-1; D uncertain. Germline loops: CDR1 MNHEY, CDR2 SMNVEV (reference sequence). The length of the CDR3 is 18 residues. The germline V and J ends were trimmed by 6 bases and 2 bases, with 25 bases remaining between them. CDR3 sequence (DNA): TGTGCCAGCAGGCCCCTGAAAGGCGGAATAACCTTAAACACTGAAGCTTTCTTT. Its translation: CASRPLKGGITLNTEAFF.

The chain joins TRBV24-1 to TRBJ2-2, with 10 bases that match TRBD1. Germline V lookup: CDR1 KGHDR, CDR2 SFDVKD. The V and J ends lost 4 bases and 2 bases, in that order; junction bases with no gene match: 3. This CDR3 is 16 amino acids long. The CDR3 DNA reads TGTGCCACCAGTGACTGGACAGGGGGAAACACCGGGGAGCTGTTTTTT. Translated, it gives CATSDWTGGNTGELFF.

The rearrangement uses TRBV19 and TRBJ1-1; D remains ambiguous. V was cut by 8 bases and J by 1 base, with 8 bases left in between. The CDR3 extends over 12 amino acids. Germline V CDR1 and CDR2: LNHDA, SQIVND (reference sequence). The CDR3 DNA reads as TGTGCCAGTTATAACAGGAACACTGAAGCTTTCTTT. Its protein is CASYNRNTEAFF.

CDR3 sequence reads: CASSDRARQNSPLHF. The DNA of the CDR3 is TGTGCCAGTAGCGACAGGGCACGTCAAAATTCACCCCTCCACTTT. The rearrangement uses TRBV19 and TRBJ1-6; the match to TRBD1 covers 7 bases. The V gene's germline CDR1 is LNHDA and CDR2 SQIVND (reference sequence). Losses at the gene ends were 6 bases for V and 7 bases for J; bases not matched to a gene: 9. The CDR3 contains 15 residues.